Listed here are 9 T cell receptor beta chains from one sample, sequenced in a study of cytomegalovirus exposure and HLA in healthy donors. PCR employed 60 Vbeta and 13 Jbeta primers. Clones were read by immunoSEQ multiplex PCR, and TCRdb kept only the in-frame ones, dropping some. Of hundreds of thousands of clones listed, just over 70% are singletons. The sequenced sample was PBMCs. Receptors were obtained from a female donor in good health and CMV-seronegative.

The chain recombines TRBV28 with TRBJ2-1; 10 bases agree with TRBD2. There are 17 residues in the CDR3. V lost 4 bases and J lost 7; bases outside the gene matches: 13. The germline V gene has CDR1 MDHEN and CDR2 SYDVKM. DNA for the CDR3: TGTGCCAGCAGTTCCCCGGCCCGACTAGCGGGTCAGAATGAGCAGTTCTTC. Its translation is CASSSPARLAGQNEQFF.

The chain couples TRBV4-2 to TRBJ2-7; TRBD1 might be the D (5 bases). Germline CDR1 is LGHNA and CDR2 is YNFKEQ. V lost 4 bases and J lost 5, with 12 bases in between. The CDR3 runs 13 residues. The DNA of the CDR3 is TGTGCCAGCAGCCTAGTTGGGGCGAACGAGCAGTACTTC. Its protein product is CASSLVGANEQYF.

The chain links TRBV6-1 to TRBJ1-5, with D possibly TRBD1 on 5 matching bases. This CDR3 spans 16 amino acids. From germline, CDR1 is MNHNS and CDR2 SASEGT. Trimming left V 2 bases short and J 0 bases short, with 11 bases between. The CDR3 nucleotides read TGTGCCAGCAGTGAATCTCCAGGACATAGCAATCAGCCCCAGCATTTT. This sequence encodes CASSESPGHSNQPQHF.

This clone was counted between two and nine times. The rearrangement joins TRBV27 to TRBJ2-7, with 8 bases matching TRBD1. Trimming at V came to 5 bases and at J to 3 bases, leaving 9 bases not matched to a gene. The CDR3 sequence is 15 residues long. CDR1 is MNHEY and CDR2 is SMNVEV in the germline V gene (reference sequence). CDR3 sequence: CASSAAGTGFYEQYF. In DNA form, the CDR3 reads TGTGCCAGCAGTGCAGCCGGGACAGGCTTCTACGAGCAGTACTTC.

The gene calls are TRBV30 and TRBJ1-2; 8 bases line up with TRBD1. V shed 7 bases, J shed 4 bases, and the junction held 8 bases outside the gene matches. Per the germline V gene, CDR1 is GTSNPN and CDR2 is SVGIG (reference sequence). The CDR3 has 13 amino acids. The CDR3 region is CASGTGVFYGYTF. In DNA form, the CDR3 reads TGTGCCTCCGGGACAGGTGTTTTCTATGGCTACACCTTC.

This chain uses TRBV20-1 with TRBJ2-1; TRBD1 agrees at 7 bases. The CDR3 is 11 amino acids. The germline CDR1 and CDR2 sequences are DFQATT and SNEGSKA (reference sequence). V lost 6 bases, J lost 5 bases, and 1 base stayed unmatched. Here the CDR3 DNA reads TGCAGTGCAGACAGGGACAATGAGCAGTTCTTC. This translates into CSADRDNEQFF.

Regarding this clone: The DNA is omitted, as the CDR3 cannot be located on it reliably, and the CDR3 follows TCRdb's listing. V and J are TRBV20-1 and TRBJ2-7; the table's D call, TRBD1, was not checked against the DNA. From its first to its last residue, the CDR3 has 11 amino acids. Germline loops: CDR1 DFQATT, CDR2 SNEGSKA (reference sequence). This CDR3 is CSAPFGQGTHF.

The chain uses TRBV11-3 and TRBJ2-1; 9 bases map to TRBD1. CDR3 length: 15 residues. The germline V gene has CDR1 SGHNT and CDR2 YENEEA. Losses at the gene ends were 1 base for V and 9 bases for J; bases not matched to a gene: 7. CDR3 protein: CASSLGGQGGGEQFF. The CDR3 region has the DNA TGTGCCAGCAGCTTAGGGGGACAGGGAGGCGGTGAGCAGTTCTTC. The full variable domain, its missing parts supplied by reference TRBV11-3 and TRBJ2-1, is EAGVVQSPRYKIIEKKQPVAFWCNPISGHNTLYWYLQNLGQGPELLIRYENEEAVDDSQLPKDRFSAERLKGVDSTLKIQPAELGDSAVYLCASSLGGQGGGEQFFGPGTRLTVL.

This clone appeared a single time. The V call is TRBV5-6, the J call TRBJ2-3, with 9 nucleotides matching TRBD1. Germline assignment: CDR1 SGHDT and CDR2 YYEEEE. The length of the CDR3 is 14 residues. V shed 5 bases, J shed 3 bases, and the junction held 4 bases outside the gene matches. The CDR3 reads CASRRTGVTDTQYF. As DNA, the CDR3 is TGTGCCAGCAGACGGACAGGGGTGACAGATACGCAGTATTTT.